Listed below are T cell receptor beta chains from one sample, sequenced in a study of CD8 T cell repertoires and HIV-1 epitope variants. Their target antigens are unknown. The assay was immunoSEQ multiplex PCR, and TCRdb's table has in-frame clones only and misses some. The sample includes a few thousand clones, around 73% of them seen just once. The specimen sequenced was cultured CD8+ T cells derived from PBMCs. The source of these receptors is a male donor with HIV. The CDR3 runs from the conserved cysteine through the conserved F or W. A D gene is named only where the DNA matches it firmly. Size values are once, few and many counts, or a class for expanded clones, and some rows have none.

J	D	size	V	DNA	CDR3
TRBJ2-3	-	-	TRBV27	TGTGCCAGCAGTTTATACCTGGGGACCGATACGCAGTATTTT	CASSLYLGTDTQYF
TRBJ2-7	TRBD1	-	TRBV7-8	TGTGCCAGCAGAATAGACAGGGGCCACGAGCAGTACTTC	CASRIDRGHEQYF
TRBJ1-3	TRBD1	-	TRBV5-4	TGTGCCAGCAGTCCGGGACAGGGACTCTCTGTTGGAAACACCATATATTTT	CASSPGQGLSVGNTIYF
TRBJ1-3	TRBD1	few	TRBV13	TGTGCCAGCAGCCCTGACAGGGACGGGCGAAACACCATATATTTT	CASSPDRDGRNTIYF
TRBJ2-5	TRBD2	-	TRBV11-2	TGTGCCAGCAGCGACAGCGGGGGGGAACCCCTGGAGACCCAGTACTTC	CASSDSGGEPLETQYF
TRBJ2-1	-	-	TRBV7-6	TGTGCCAGCAGCTTAGCCGCTGGTTTGAATGAGCAGTTCTTC	CASSLAAGLNEQFF
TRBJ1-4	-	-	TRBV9	TGTGCCAGCAGCTTGGGGCCCTCCCCAACAGGTGAAAAACTGTTTTTT	CASSLGPSPTGEKLFF
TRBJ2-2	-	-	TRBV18	TGTGCCAGCGAATGGAGGGACTTCAACACCGGGGAGCTGTTTTTT	CASEWRDFNTGELFF
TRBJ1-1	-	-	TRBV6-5	TGTGCCAGCAGCCGACAGAGCGAAAACACTGAAGCTTTCTTT	CASSRQSENTEAFF
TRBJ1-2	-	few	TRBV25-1	TGTGCCAGCAGTGATCCGACTGAGGACTATGGCTACACCTTC	CASSDPTEDYGYTF
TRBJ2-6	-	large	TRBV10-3	TGTGCCATCAGTGAGTCTCTGGGGGTATCTGGGGCCAACGTCCTGACTTTC	CAISESLGVSGANVLTF
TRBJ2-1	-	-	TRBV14	TGTGCCAGCAGCCTCTCCGGTGGCTCGAAATCGGAGCAGTTCTTC	CASSLSGGSKSEQFF
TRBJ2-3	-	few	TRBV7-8	TGTGCCAGCAGCACCATTGGCACGGATACGCAGTATTTT	CASSTIGTDTQYF
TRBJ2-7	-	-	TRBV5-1	TGCGCCAGCAGAGAGGGGAGGTACGAGCAGTACTTC	CASREGRYEQYF
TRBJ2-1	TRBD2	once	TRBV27	TGTGCCAGCAGGGGGACTAGCGGGAGAATCGGCAATGAGCAGTTCTTC	CASRGTSGRIGNEQFF
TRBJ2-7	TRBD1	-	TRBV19	TGTGCCAGTGCCGGGACAGCCACCTACGAGCAGTACTTC	CASAGTATYEQYF
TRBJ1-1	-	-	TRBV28	TGTGCCAGCAGTTTCCCTGACAAAGCTTTCTTT	CASSFPDKAFF
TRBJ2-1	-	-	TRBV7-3	TGTGCCAGCAGTTGGAGACAGAGCTCCTACAATGAGCAGTTCTTC	CASSWRQSSYNEQFF
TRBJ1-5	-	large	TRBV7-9	TGTGCCAGCAGCCCGAGCTATAGCAATCAGCCCCAGCATTTT	CASSPSYSNQPQHF
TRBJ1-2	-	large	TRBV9	TGTGCCAGCAGCTTCGTAGGGTCTGGAGCTTATGGCTACACCTTC	CASSFVGSGAYGYTF
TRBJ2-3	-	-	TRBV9	TGTGCCAGCAGCGTAACCAGGGGAACAGCAGATACGCAGTATTTT	CASSVTRGTADTQYF
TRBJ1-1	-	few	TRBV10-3	TGTGCCATCAGTGACCCGGGGGAAGTTGGGATGAACACTGAAGCTTTCTTT	CAISDPGEVGMNTEAFF
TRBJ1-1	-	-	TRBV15	TGTGCCACCAGCAGAGATCGGGGCGAGAACACTGAAGCTTTCTTT	CATSRDRGENTEAFF
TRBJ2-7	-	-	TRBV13	TGTGCCAGCAGCCGCAGCTCCTACGAGCAGTACTTC	CASSRSSYEQYF
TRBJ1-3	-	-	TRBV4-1	TGCGCCAGCAGCCCAGGTCATTTGGCCGACAGTTCTGGAAACACCATATATTTT	CASSPGHLADSSGNTIYF
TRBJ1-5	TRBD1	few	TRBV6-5	TGTGCCAGCAGATCCGGACAGGGAAAACAGCCCCAGCATTTT	CASRSGQGKQPQHF
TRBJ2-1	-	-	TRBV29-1	TGCAGCGTTGTACACAGGGACGGCAATGAGCAGTTCTTC	CSVVHRDGNEQFF